This T cell receptor beta chain emerged from a study of CD8 T cell repertoires and HIV-1 epitope variants (dated by TCRdb to 2018 to 2021). About the study as a whole: Twenty-five peptides representing autologous and known Gag and Nef epitope variants were each used to stimulate T cells in separate culture wells. Cultures were maintained for around 11 days in IMDM with gentamicin, and half-media changes adding IL-2, IL-7 and IL-15 were performed on days 3 and 7. The epitopes tested were three Gag epitope families plus Nef HW9 and YT9. An aliquot of 1M T cells was set aside as an uncultured baseline condition, separate from the approximately 91 T cell cultures. Using the EasySep Human T Cell Enrichment Kit, T cells were enriched and then co-cultured with an equal number of autologous T cell-negative cells acting as antigen-presenting cells. Among the control conditions were a peptide pool of CMV, EBV and flu, the Ebola AY9 epitope serving as a negative control, and a well with no peptide. A total of around 80 T cell cultures were run, with each culture condition done in triplicate except for one peptide, which was done in duplicate.

Note on this clone: The target of this receptor is not known. One base away there is no much larger clone; base qualities are not given.

At the junction V is shortened by 4 bases and J by 5 bases, with 10 bases in between. Reading from cysteine to phenylalanine, the CDR3 counts 12 amino acids. Only the CDR3 portion is preserved as DNA: 36 bases, with reading frame beginning at the first base. As encoded in the germline V gene, CDR1 is SGHRS while CDR2 is YFSETQ. TCR beta CDR3 regions were sequenced at survey depth on the immunoSEQ platform. The QIAamp DNA micro kit was used to extract genomic DNA from every cultured and uncultured CD8+ T cell population. In the paper's pipeline: Any sample with under 5,000 productive reads was excluded, and this exclusion removed about 6.5% of the roughly 75 cultures stimulated with HIV peptides. A MANAFEST web app trimmed sequences to CDR3 and removed nonproductive sequences, CDR3s under 5 amino acids, and those not starting C or ending F/W. To count as antigen-specific, a clonotype had to be expanded in at least 2 of 3 replicates compared with the no-peptide control at FDR 0.01, and only within one epitope family. In addition, a specific clonotype needed a frequency at least fivefold higher than in wells stimulated with peptides from other epitope families. Entries here come from immuneACCESS through TCRdb and include only in-frame sequences with V and J called. Some clones fail to appear in such tables; in the studies checked, an unresolved V gene covers under half of the shortfall, and the cause of the remainder is unknown. V and J calls and clone size are given by that table; D and trimming were obtained from the DNA. The sample table holds 80,000 to 95,000 clones, of which around 67% were seen once. Around 24% of the sample lies in the top ten.

The EasySep Human CD8+ T Cell Enrichment Kit was used on day 10 to isolate CD8+ T cells from every culture. The investigation overall reported the following: The assay identified only TCR beta chains and indicated proliferation in response to antigen, without indicating T cell function or cytokine profile. The Nef KF9 family was recognized by five clonotypes and the HW9 family by one, and no responses to the TAALDMSHF plasma variant were observed. The study identified under ten antigen-specific TCR beta clonotypes, roughly 6 of which appeared to be cross-reactive for autologous or known escape epitope variants.

Sequencing used uncultured baseline CD8+ T cells from peripheral blood mononuclear cells (PBMCs). The sequence was obtained from a male donor with HIV. The rearranged chain carries TRBV5-1 and TRBJ2-7; confidence is insufficient to name the D gene. The bases read TGCGCCAGCAGCCCCCCGACTGACGAGCAGTACTTC. Its translation is CASSPPTDEQYF.